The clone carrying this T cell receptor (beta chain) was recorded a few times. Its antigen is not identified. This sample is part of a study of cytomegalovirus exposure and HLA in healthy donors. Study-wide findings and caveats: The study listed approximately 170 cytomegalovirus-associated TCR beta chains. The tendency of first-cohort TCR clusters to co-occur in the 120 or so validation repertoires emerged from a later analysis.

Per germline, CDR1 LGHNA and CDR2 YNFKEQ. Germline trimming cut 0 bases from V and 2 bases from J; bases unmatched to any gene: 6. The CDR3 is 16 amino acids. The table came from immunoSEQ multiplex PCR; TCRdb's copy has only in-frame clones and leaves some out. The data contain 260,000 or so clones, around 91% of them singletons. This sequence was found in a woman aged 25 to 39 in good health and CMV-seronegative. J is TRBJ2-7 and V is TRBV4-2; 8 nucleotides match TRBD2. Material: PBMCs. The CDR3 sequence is CASSQEIAGQPYEQYF. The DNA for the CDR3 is TGTGCCAGCAGCCAAGAAATAGCGGGACAACCCTACGAGCAGTACTTC.